This record covers a single T cell receptor (beta chain). Assay: immunoSEQ multiplex PCR; the TCRdb copy retains only in-frame clones and omits some. The repertoire holds tens of thousands of clones, roughly nine tenths seen once, with more than 0.3% in the top ten. The data were taken from a study of OX40 agonist ivuxolimab in advanced cancers. This clonotype originated in an adult with an advanced solid tumor such as melanoma, head and neck, liver or kidney cancer. Here the sequenced sample was CD4+ or CD8+ T cells sorted from blood, taken in a trial of the OX40 agonist ivuxolimab.

In nucleotides, the CDR3 is TGTGCCAGTAGTATGGGGACTGAAAATCAGCCCCAGCATTTT. Translating gives CASSMGTENQPQHF. V usage is TRBV19 and J usage is TRBJ1-5; the D gene is possibly TRBD1 (5 bases). In germline, CDR1 is LNHDA, CDR2 SQIVND (reference sequence). The CDR3 has 14 amino acids. The V and J ends lost 3 bases and 4 bases respectively, with 10 bases between them. The full variable domain, its missing parts supplied by reference TRBV19 and TRBJ1-5, is DGGITQSPKYLFRKEGQNVTLSCEQNLNHDAMYWYRQDPGQGLRLIYYSQIVNDFQKGDIAEGYSVSREKKESFPLTVTSAQKNPTAFYLCASSMGTENQPQHFGDGTRLSIL.